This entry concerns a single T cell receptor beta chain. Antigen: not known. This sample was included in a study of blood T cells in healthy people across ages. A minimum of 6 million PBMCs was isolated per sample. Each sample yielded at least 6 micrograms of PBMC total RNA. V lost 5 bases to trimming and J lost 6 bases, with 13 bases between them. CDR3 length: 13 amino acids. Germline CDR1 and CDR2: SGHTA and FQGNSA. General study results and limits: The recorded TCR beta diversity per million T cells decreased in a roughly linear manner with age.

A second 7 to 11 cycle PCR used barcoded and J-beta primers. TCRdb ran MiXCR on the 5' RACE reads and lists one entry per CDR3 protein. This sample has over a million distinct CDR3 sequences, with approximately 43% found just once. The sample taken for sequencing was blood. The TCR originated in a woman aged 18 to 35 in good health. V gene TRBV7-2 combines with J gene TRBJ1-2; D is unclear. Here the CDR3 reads CASSTRIVDGYTF. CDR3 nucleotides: TGTGCCAGCAGCACCCGTATCGTTGATGGCTACACCTTC.